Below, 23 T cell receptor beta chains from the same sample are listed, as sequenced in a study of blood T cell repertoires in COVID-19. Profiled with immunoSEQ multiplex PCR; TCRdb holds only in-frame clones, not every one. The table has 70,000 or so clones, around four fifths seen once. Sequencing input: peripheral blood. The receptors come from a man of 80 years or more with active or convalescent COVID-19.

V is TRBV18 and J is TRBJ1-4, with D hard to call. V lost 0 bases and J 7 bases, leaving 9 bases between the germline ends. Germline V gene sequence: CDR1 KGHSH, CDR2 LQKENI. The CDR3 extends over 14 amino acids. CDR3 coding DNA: TGTGCCAGCTCACCACCGTCCGGGTTTGAAAAACTGTTTTTT. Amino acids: CASSPPSGFEKLFF.

DNA of the CDR3: TGTGCCAGCAGCTTAGCGATAGGGGGCCTTGAAAAACTGTTTTTT. Amino acid sequence: CASSLAIGGLEKLFF. The chain has TRBV7-2 and TRBJ1-4; 7 positions match TRBD1. Germline V gene data show CDR1 as SGHTA and CDR2 as FQGNSA. The CDR3 is 15 amino acids. V gave up 0 bases and J gave up 7 bases; unmatched junction bases: 5.

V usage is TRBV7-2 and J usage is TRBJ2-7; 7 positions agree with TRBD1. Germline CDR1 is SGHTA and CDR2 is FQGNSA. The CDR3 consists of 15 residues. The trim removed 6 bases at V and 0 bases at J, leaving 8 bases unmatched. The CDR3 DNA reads TGTGCCAGCAGTCTAACAGGGGATCGCTCCTACGAGCAGTACTTC. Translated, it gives CASSLTGDRSYEQYF.

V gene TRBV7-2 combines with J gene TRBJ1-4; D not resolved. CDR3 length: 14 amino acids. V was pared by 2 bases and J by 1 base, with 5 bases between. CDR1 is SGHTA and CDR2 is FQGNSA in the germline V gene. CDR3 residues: CASSLSGTNEKLFF. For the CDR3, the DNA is TGTGCCAGCAGCTTATCCGGAACTAATGAAAAACTGTTTTTT.

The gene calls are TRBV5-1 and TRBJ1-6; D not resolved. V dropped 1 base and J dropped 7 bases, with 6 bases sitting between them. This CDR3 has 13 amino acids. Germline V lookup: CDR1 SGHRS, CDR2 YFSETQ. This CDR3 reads CASSLTVNSPLHF. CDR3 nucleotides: TGCGCCAGCAGCTTGACGGTAAATTCACCCCTCCACTTT.

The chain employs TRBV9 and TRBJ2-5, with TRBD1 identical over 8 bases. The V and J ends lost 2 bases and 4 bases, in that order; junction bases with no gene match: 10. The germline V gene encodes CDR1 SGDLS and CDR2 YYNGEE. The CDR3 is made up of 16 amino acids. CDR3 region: CASSVATGVIGETQYF. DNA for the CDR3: TGTGCCAGCAGCGTCGCGACAGGGGTAATAGGAGAGACCCAGTACTTC.

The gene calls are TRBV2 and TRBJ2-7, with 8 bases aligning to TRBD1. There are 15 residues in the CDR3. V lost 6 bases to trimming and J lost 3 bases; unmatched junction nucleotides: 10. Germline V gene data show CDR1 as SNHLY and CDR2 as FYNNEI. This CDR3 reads CASRGTSGTGYEQYF. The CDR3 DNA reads TGTGCCAGCAGAGGGACTTCCGGGACAGGCTACGAGCAGTACTTC. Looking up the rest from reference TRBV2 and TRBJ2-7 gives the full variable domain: EPEVTQTPSHQVTQMGQEVILRCVPISNHLYFYWYRQILGQKVEFLVSFYNNEISEKSEIFDDQFSVERPDGSNFTLKIRSTKLEDSAMYFCASRGTSGTGYEQYFGPGTRLTVT.

CDR3 sequence reads: CASSESQSTSLETQYF. CDR3 bases: TGCGCCAGCAGTGAGTCCCAGTCGACTAGTCTCGAGACCCAGTACTTC. The V gene is TRBV10-1, the J gene TRBJ2-5, with D possibly TRBD2 on 6 matching bases. The CDR3 has 16 residues. Deletions cut 0 bases from V and 5 bases from J, with 16 bases between. CDR1 is WNHNN and CDR2 is SYGVQD in the germline V gene (reference sequence).

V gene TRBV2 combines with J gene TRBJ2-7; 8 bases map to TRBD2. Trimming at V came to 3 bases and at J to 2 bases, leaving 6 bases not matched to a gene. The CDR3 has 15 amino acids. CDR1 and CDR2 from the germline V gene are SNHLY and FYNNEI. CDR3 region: CASSDRAGGPYEQYF. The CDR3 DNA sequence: TGTGCCAGCAGTGATAGGGCGGGAGGCCCCTACGAGCAGTACTTC.

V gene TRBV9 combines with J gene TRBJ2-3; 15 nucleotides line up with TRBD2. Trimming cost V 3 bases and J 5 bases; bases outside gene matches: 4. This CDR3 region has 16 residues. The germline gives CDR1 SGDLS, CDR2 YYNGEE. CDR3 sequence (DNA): TGTGCCAGCAGCGGGACTAGCGGGAGGGTTGTAGATACGCAGTATTTT. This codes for CASSGTSGRVVDTQYF. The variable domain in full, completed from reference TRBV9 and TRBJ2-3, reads DSGVTQTPKHLITATGQRVTLRCSPRSGDLSVYWYQQSLDQGLQFLIQYYNGEERAKGNILERFSAQQFPDLHSELNLSSLELGDSALYFCASSGTSGRVVDTQYFGPGTRLTVL.

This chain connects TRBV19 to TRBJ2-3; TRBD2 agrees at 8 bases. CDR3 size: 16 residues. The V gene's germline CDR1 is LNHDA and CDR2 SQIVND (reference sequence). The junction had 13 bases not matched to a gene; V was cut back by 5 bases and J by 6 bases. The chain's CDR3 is CASSGSPRGVGDTQYF. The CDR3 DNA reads TGTGCCAGTAGTGGAAGCCCGCGGGGGGTGGGCGATACGCAGTATTTT.

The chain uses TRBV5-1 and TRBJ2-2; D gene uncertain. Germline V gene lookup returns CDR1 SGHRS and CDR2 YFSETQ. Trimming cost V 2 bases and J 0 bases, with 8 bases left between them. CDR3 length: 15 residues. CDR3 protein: CASSFHSSNTGELFF. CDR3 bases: TGCGCCAGCAGCTTTCACAGCTCGAACACCGGGGAGCTGTTTTTT. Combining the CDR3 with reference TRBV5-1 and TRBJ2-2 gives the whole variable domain KAGVTQTPRYLIKTRGQQVTLSCSPISGHRSVSWYQQTPGQGLQFLFEYFSETQRNKGNFPGRFSGRQFSNSRSEMNVSTLELGDSALYLCASSFHSSNTGELFFGEGSRLTVL.

The CDR3 nucleotides are TGCAGTGCTAGTGGGTTGAGCGGGAGCACGAATGAGCAGTTCTTC. This gives the protein CSASGLSGSTNEQFF. J is TRBJ2-1 and V is TRBV20-1, with 8 bases identical to TRBD2. This CDR3 is 15 amino acids long. The V segment lost 3 bases and the J segment 7 bases; nucleotides outside the gene matches: 11. Looked up from germline, CDR1 is DFQATT and CDR2 is SNEGSKA (reference sequence).

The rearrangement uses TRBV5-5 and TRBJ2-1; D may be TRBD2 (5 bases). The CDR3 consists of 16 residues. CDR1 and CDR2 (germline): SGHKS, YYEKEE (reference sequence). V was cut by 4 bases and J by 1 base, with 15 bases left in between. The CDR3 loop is CASSPDAEGSYNEQFF. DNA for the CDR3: TGTGCCAGCAGCCCGGACGCTGAGGGATCCTACAATGAGCAGTTCTTC.

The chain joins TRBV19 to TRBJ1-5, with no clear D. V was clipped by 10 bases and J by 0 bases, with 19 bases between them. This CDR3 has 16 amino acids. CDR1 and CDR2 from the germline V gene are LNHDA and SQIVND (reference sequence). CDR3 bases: TGTGCCACCAAAGACTTAGTTCGTACTAGCAATCAGCCCCAGCATTTT. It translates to CATKDLVRTSNQPQHF.

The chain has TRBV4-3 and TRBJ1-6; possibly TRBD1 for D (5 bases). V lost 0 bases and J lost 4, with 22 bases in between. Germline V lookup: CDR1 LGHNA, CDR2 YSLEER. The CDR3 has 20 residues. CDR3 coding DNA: TGCGCCAGCAGCCAAGATTTAGCCTTACGGAGGGGCCCATATAATTCACCCCTCCACTTT. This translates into CASSQDLALRRGPYNSPLHF.

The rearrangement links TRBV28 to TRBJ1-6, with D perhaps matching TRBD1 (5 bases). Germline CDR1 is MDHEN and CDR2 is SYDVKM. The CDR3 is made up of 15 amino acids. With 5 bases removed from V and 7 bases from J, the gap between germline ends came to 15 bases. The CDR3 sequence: CASSPVGGLNSPLHF. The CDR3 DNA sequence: TGTGCCAGCAGTCCGGTCGGGGGTTTGAATTCACCCCTCCACTTT.

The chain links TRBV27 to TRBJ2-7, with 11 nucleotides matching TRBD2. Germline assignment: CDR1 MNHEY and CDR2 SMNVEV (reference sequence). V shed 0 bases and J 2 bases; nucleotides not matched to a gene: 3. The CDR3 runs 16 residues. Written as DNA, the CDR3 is TGTGCCAGCAGTTTATCGGGGACTAGCGGAACCTACGAGCAGTACTTC. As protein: CASSLSGTSGTYEQYF.

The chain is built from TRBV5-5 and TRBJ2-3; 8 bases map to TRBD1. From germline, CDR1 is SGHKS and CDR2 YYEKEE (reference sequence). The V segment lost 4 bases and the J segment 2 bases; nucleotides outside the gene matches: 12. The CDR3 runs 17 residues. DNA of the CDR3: TGTGCCAGCAGCCTCCGGGGGCAGGGGGCCCCCACAGATACGCAGTATTTT. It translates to CASSLRGQGAPTDTQYF.

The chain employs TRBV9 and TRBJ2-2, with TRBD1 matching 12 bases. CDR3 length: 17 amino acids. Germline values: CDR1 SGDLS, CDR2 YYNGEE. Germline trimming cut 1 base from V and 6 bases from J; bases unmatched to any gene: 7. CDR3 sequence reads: CASSVTTGQGAPGELFF. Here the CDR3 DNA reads TGTGCCAGCAGCGTAACGACGGGACAGGGGGCTCCCGGGGAGCTGTTTTTT.

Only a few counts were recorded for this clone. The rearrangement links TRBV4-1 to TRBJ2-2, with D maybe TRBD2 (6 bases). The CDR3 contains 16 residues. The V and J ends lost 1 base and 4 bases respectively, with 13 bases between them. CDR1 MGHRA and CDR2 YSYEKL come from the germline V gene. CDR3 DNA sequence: TGCGCCAGCAGCCAAGCGCTAGCGCGAAGCACCGGGGAGCTGTTTTTT. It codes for CASSQALARSTGELFF.

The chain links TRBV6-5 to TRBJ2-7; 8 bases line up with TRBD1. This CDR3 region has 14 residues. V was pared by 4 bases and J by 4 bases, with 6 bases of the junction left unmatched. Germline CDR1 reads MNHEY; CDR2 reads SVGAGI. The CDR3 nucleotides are TGTGCCAGCAGTTTCCGGACAGGGTTTTACGAGCAGTACTTC. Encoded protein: CASSFRTGFYEQYF.

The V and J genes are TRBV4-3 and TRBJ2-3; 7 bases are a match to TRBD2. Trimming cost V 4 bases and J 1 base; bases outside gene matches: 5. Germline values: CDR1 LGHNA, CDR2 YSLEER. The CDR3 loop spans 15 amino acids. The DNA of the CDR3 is TGCGCCAGCAGCCGCCAGCGGGGCCGCACAGATACGCAGTATTTT. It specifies CASSRQRGRTDTQYF.